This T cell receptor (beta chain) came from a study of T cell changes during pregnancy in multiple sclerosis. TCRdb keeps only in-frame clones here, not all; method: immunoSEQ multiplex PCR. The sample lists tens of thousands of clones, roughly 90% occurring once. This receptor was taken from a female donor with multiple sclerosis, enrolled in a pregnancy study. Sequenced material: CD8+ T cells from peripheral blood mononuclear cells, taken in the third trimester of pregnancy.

The CDR3 protein is CASSPNIDRANNEQFF. CDR3 in DNA: TGTGCCAGCAGCCCCAACATCGACAGGGCAAACAATGAGCAGTTCTTC. This sequence joins TRBV7-9 and TRBJ2-1, with 7 bases identical to TRBD1. Trimming removed 5 bases from V and 5 bases from J; junction bases left unmatched: 12. The CDR3 runs 16 residues. Germline lookup yields CDR1 SEHNR and CDR2 FQNEAQ (reference sequence).